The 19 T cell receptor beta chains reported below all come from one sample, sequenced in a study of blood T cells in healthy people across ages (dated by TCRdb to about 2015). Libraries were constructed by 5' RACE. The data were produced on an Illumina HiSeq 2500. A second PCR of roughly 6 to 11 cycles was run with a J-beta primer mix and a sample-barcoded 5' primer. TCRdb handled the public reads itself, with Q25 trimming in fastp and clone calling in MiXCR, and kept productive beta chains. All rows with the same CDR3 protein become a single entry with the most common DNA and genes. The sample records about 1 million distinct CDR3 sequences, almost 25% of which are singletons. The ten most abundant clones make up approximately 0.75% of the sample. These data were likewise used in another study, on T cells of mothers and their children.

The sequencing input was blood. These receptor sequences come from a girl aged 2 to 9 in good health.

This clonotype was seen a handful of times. CDR3 amino acids: CASSFLGGFYNEQFF. CDR3 coding DNA: TGTGCCAGCAGCTTCCTGGGGGGGTTTTACAATGAGCAGTTCTTC. This chain uses TRBV7-2 with TRBJ2-5; TRBD2 aligns across 7 bases. Matching the DNA end better, TRBJ2-1 makes the J call doubtful. The CDR3 is 15 residues long. The germline CDR1 and CDR2 sequences are SGHTA and FQGNSA.

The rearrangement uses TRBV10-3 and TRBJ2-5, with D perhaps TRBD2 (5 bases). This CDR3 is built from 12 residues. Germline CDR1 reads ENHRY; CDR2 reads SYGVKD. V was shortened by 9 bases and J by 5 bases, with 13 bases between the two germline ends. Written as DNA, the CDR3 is TGTGCCATTGATAGGAGGATGGAGACCCAGTACTTC. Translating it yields CAIDRRMETQYF.

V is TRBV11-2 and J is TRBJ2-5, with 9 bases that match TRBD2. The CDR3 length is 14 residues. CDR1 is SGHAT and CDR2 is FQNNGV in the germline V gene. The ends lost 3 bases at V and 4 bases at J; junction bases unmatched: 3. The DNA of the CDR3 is TGTGCCAGCAGCTTGGGGACTAGCCCAGAGACCCAGTACTTC. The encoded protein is CASSLGTSPETQYF.

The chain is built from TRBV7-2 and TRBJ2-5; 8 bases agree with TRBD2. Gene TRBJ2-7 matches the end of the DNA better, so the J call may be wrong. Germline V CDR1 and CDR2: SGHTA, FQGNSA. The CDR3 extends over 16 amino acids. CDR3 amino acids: CASSLDAGGTYYEQYF. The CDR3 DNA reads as TGTGCCAGCAGCTTAGATGCGGGAGGAACGTACTACGAGCAGTACTTC.

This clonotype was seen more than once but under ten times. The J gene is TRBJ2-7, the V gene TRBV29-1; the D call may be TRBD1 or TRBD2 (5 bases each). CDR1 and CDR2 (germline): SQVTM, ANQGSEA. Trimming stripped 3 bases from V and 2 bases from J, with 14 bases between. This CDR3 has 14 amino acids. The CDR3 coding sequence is TGCAGCGTTGAGATTACCGGGGCCACCTACGAGCAGTACTTC. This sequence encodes CSVEITGATYEQYF.

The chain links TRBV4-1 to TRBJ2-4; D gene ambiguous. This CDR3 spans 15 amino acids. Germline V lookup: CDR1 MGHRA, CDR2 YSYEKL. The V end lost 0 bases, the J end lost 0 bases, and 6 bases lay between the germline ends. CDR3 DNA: TGCGCCAGCAGCCAAGATCGGACAGCCAAAAACATTCAGTACTTC. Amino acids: CASSQDRTAKNIQYF.

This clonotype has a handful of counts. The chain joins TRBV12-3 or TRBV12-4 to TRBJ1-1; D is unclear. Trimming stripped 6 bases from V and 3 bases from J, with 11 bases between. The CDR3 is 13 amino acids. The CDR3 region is CASRLEPHTEAFF. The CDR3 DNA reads TGTGCCAGCAGGCTAGAACCCCACACTGAAGCTTTCTTT.

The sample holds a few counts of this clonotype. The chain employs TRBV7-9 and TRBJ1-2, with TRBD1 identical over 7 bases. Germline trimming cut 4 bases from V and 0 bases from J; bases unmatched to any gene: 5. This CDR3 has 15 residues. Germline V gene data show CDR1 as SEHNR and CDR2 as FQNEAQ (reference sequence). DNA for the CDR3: TGTGCCAGCAGCTCGTGGACAGGTCCTAACTATGGCTACACCTTC. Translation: CASSSWTGPNYGYTF.

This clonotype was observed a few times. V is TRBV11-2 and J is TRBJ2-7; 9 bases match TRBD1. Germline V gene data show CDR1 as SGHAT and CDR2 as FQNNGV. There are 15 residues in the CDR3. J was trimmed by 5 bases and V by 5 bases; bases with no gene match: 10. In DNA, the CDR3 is TGTGCCAGCAGCCCCAACAGGGGGCTCAGGGACGAGCAGTACTTC. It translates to CASSPNRGLRDEQYF.

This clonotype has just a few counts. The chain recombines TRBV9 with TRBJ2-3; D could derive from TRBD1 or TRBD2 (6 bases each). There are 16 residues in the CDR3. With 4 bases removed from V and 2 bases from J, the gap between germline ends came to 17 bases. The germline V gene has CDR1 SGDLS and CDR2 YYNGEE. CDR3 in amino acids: CASSKGGRTSTDTQYF. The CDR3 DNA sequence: TGTGCCAGCAGCAAGGGGGGTCGTACCTCCACAGATACGCAGTATTTT.

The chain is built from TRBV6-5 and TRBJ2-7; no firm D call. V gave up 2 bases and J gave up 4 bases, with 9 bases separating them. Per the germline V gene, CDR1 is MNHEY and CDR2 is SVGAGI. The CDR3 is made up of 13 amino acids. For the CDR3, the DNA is TGTGCCAGCAGTTACGAATTCCTTTACGAGCAGTACTTC. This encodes CASSYEFLYEQYF.

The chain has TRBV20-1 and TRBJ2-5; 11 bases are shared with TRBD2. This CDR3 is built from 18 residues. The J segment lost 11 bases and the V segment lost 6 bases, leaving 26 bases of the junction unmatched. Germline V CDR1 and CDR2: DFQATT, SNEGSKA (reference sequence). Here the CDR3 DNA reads TGCAGTGCGCTGGGGCTTATCCATTTAGCGGGGGGGTTGTATGAGCAGTACTTC. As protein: CSALGLIHLAGGLYEQYF.

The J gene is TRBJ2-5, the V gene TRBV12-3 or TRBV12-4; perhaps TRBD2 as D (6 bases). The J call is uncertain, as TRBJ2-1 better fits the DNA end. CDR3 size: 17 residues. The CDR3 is CASRPQSGTHFSDEQFF. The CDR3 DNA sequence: TGTGCCAGCAGACCCCAATCCGGGACTCACTTTTCGGATGAGCAGTTCTTC.

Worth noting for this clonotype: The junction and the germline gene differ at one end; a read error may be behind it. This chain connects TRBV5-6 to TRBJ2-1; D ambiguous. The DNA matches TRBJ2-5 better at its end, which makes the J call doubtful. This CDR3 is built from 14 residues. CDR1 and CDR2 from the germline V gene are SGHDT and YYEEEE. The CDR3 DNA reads TGTGCCAGCAGCTTGGCCCCAGCACAAGAGGCCCAGTACTTC. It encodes CASSLAPAQEAQYF.

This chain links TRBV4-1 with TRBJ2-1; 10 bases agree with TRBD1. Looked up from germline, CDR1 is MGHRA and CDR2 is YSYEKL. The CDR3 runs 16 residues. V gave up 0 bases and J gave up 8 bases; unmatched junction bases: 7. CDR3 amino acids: CASSQEGTGVIDEQFF. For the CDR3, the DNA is TGCGCCAGCAGCCAAGAAGGGACAGGGGTTATCGATGAGCAGTTCTTC.

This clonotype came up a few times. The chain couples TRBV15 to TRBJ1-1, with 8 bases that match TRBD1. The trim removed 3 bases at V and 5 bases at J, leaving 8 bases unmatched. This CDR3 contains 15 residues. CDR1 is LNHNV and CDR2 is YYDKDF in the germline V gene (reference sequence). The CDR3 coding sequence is TGTGCCACCAGCAGGGAGACAGGGGAGATGACTGAAGCTTTCTTT. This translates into CATSRETGEMTEAFF.

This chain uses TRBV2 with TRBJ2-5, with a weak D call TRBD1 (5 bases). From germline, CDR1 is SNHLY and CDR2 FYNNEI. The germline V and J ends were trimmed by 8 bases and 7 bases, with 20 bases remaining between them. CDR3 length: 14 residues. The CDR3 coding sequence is TGTGCCAGCGGTGGTCTACCCGGGCAGGGGACCCAGTACTTC. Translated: CASGGLPGQGTQYF.

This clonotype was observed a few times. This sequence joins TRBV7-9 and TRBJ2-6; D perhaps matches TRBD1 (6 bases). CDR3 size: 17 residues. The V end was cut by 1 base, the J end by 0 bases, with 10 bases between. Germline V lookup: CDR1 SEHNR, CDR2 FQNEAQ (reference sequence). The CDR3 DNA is TGTGCCAGCAGCTTAGGCTCAGGGGCCTCTGGGGCCAACGTCCTGACTTTC. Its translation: CASSLGSGASGANVLTF.

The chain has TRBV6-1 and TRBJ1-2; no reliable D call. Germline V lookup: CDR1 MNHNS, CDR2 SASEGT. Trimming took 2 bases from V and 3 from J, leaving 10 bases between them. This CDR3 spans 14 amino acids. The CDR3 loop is CASSEWFGDYGYTF. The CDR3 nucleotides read TGTGCCAGCAGTGAATGGTTCGGGGACTATGGCTACACCTTC.